The rows below give T cell receptor beta chains drawn from one sample of a study of blood T cell repertoires in COVID-19. The method was immunoSEQ multiplex PCR; TCRdb's version includes in-frame clones alone and lacks a portion of them. Of 250,000 to 350,000 clones in the sample, roughly 89% are singletons; the top ten hold roughly 1.6%. The specimen sequenced was PBMCs or T cells enriched from blood (not recorded which). These receptors were collected from a woman under 30 with acute COVID-19. The CDR3 runs from the conserved cysteine through the conserved F or W. A D gene is named only where the DNA matches it firmly. A clone size is listed for some rows: how often the clone was seen (once, few, many), or a class if it is expanded.

NA | TRBD2 | TRBJ2-7 | TRBV28 | CASSTSGTSGYEQYF | TGTGCCAGCAGCACCTCCGGGACTAGCGGTTACGAGCAGTACTTC
NA | TRBD2 | TRBJ2-3 | TRBV7-2 | CASSLFPSSGKVGDTQYF | TGTGCCAGCAGCTTATTTCCGTCTAGCGGGAAGGTCGGGGATACGCAGTATTTT
NA | NA | TRBJ1-5 | TRBV19 | CASSMRVLMRNQPQHF | TGTGCCAGTAGTATGAGGGTTTTAATGCGCAATCAGCCCCAGCATTTT
NA | NA | TRBJ1-5 | TRBV30 | CAWSVMRTQPQHF | TGTGCCTGGAGTGTCATGAGAACTCAGCCCCAGCATTTT
NA | TRBD2 | TRBJ2-2 | TRBV10-3 | CAISPQTGLAGTGELFF | TGTGCCATCAGTCCACAGACCGGACTAGCGGGCACCGGGGAGCTGTTTTTT
NA | NA | TRBJ2-1 | TRBV7-9 | CASSVRGGEQFF | TGTGCCAGCAGCGTAAGGGGTGGTGAGCAGTTCTTC
NA | TRBD1 | TRBJ1-4 | TRBV20-1 | CSASRQGVSVATNEKLFF | TGCAGTGCTAGTAGACAGGGGGTATCGGTCGCAACTAATGAAAAACTGTTTTTT
NA | TRBD1 | TRBJ2-2 | TRBV11-1 | CASSPTGTGELFF | TGTGCCAGCAGCCCGACAGGGACCGGGGAGCTGTTTTTT
NA | NA | TRBJ2-1 | TRBV21-1 | CASSKRDGGWDNEQFF | TGTGCCAGCAGCAAACGGGACGGAGGGTGGGACAATGAGCAGTTCTTC
few | NA | TRBJ2-7 | TRBV7-9 | CASSSSRGGEQYF | TGTGCCAGCAGCTCCAGCAGGGGTGGCGAGCAGTACTTC
NA | TRBD1 | TRBJ1-1 | TRBV18 | CASSLDRGAEAFF | TGTGCCAGCTCACTTGACAGGGGGGCTGAAGCTTTCTTT
NA | NA | TRBJ2-5 | TRBV7-9 | CASSFPQQETQYF | TGTGCCAGCAGCTTTCCCCAGCAAGAGACCCAGTACTTC
NA | TRBD1 | TRBJ1-1 | TRBV6-1 | CASSEGQADTEAFF | TGTGCCAGCAGTGAGGGACAGGCGGACACTGAAGCTTTCTTT
NA | NA | TRBJ1-3 | TRBV4-2 | CASSQDTGRGNTIYF | TGTGCCAGCAGCCAAGACACAGGGAGAGGAAACACCATATATTTT
NA | NA | TRBJ2-3 | TRBV7-9 | CASSLEGTRTDTQYF | TGTGCCAGCAGCTTAGAGGGGACTCGCACAGATACGCAGTATTTT
NA | NA | TRBJ2-7 | TRBV20-1 | CSASGSYEQYF | TGCAGTGCTAGCGGGAGCTACGAGCAGTACTTC
NA | TRBD1 | TRBJ2-1 | TRBV11-3 | CASSLGQRNNEQFF | TGTGCCAGCAGCTTGGGACAGAGGAACAATGAGCAGTTCTTC
NA | NA | TRBJ2-7 | TRBV18 | CASSPNAVQAEQYF | TGTGCCAGCTCACCAAACGCTGTACAGGCCGAGCAGTACTTC
few | TRBD1 | TRBJ2-2 | TRBV27 | CASSSTGGLGGELFF | TGTGCCAGCAGTTCAACAGGGGGCTTGGGCGGGGAGCTGTTTTTT
once | TRBD1 | TRBJ1-2 | TRBV10-3 | CAISESGQGANYGYTF | TGTGCCATCAGTGAGTCCGGACAGGGTGCCAACTATGGCTACACCTTC
NA | TRBD1 | TRBJ2-5 | TRBV7-8 | CASRPSGGQETQYF | TGTGCCAGCAGACCATCAGGGGGCCAAGAGACCCAGTACTTC
NA | NA | TRBJ2-4 | TRBV10-3 | CAISDPKTGDRDIQYF | TGTGCCATCAGTGACCCAAAGACAGGCGATCGGGACATTCAGTACTTC
NA | NA | TRBJ1-3 | TRBV19 | CASGHLSSGNTIYF | TGTGCCAGCGGACACCTCAGCTCTGGAAACACCATATATTTT
NA | NA | TRBJ1-2 | TRBV19 | CASTRTWGEIGYTF | TGTGCCAGTACCCGCACCTGGGGGGAGATTGGCTACACCTTC
NA | TRBD2 | TRBJ2-2 | TRBV5-1 | CASSWTSGSPNTGELFF | TGCGCCAGCAGCTGGACTAGCGGGAGCCCGAACACCGGGGAGCTGTTTTTT